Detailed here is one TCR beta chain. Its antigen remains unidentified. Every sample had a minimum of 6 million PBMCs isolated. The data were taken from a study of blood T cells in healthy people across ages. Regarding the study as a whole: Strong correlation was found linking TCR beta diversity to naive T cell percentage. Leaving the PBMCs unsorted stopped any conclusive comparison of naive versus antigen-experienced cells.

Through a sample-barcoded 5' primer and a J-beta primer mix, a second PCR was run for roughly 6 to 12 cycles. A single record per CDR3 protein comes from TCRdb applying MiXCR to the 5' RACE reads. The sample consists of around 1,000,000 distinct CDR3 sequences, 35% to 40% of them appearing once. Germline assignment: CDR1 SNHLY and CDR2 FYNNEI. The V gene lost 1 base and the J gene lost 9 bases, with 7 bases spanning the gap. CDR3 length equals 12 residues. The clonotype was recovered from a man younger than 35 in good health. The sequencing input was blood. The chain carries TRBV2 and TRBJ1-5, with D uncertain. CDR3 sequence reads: CASSEVPLPQHF. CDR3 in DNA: TGTGCCAGCAGTGAAGTCCCCTTGCCCCAGCATTTT.